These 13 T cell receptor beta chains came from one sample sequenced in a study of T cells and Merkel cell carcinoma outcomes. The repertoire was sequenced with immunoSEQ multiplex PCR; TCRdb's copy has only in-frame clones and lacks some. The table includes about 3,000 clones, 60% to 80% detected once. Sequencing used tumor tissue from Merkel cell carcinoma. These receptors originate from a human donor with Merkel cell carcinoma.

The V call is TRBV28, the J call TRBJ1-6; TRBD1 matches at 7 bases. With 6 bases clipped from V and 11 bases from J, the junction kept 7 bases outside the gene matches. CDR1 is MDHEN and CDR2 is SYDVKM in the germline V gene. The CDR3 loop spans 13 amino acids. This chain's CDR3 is CASRPTGEAPLHF. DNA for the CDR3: TGTGCCAGCAGGCCAACAGGGGAGGCACCCCTCCACTTT.

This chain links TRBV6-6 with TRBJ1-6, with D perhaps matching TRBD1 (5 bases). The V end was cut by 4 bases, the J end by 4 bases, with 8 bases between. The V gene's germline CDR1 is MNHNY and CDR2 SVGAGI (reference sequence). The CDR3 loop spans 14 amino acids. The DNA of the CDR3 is TGTGCCAGCAGTTCAGGGATTTATAATTCACCCCTCCACTTT. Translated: CASSSGIYNSPLHF.

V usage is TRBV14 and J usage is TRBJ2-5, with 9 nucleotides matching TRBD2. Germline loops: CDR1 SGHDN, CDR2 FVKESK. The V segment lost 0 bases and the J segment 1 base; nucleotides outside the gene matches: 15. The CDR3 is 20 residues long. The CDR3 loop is CASSQELVAQLAGIQETQYF. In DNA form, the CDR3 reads TGTGCCAGCAGCCAAGAGTTGGTAGCCCAGCTAGCGGGGATCCAAGAGACCCAGTACTTC.

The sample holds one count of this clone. The CDR3 loop is CASSSDMSYGYTF. In DNA form, the CDR3 reads TGTGCCAGCAGTTCGGACATGTCCTATGGCTACACCTTC. This chain uses TRBV6-6 with TRBJ1-2; a possible D gene is TRBD1 (5 bases). The CDR3 covers 13 residues. Deletions cut 4 bases from V and 4 bases from J, with 10 bases between. Germline lookup yields CDR1 MNHNY and CDR2 SVGAGI (reference sequence).

CDR3 amino acids: CASSLSLAGGTTDTQYF. The CDR3 nucleotides read TGCGCCAGCAGCCTCTCTCTAGCGGGGGGCACCACAGATACGCAGTATTTT. This chain uses TRBV5-1 with TRBJ2-3, with 11 nucleotides matching TRBD2. The CDR3 totals 17 residues. The junction had 9 bases not matched to a gene; V was cut back by 4 bases and J by 2 bases. CDR1 is SGHRS and CDR2 is YFSETQ in the germline V gene.

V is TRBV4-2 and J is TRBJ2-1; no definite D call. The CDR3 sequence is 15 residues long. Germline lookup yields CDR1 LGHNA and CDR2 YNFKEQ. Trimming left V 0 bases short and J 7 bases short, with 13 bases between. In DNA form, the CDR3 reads TGTGCCAGCAGCCAAGATTCGCTAGTGGTGAATGAGCAGTTCTTC. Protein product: CASSQDSLVVNEQFF.

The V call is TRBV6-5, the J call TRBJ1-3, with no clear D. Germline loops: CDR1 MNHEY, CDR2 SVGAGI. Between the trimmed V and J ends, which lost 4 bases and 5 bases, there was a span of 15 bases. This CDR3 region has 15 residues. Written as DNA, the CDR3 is TGTGCCAGCAGTTCTTCTCAAACACGCCGAAACACCATATATTTT. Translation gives CASSSSQTRRNTIYF.

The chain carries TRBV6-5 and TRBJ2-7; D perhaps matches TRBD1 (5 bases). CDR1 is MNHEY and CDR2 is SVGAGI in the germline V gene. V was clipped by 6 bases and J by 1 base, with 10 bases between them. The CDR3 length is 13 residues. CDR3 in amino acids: CASRASGSYEQYF. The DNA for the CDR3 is TGTGCCAGCAGGGCCTCAGGGTCCTACGAGCAGTACTTC.

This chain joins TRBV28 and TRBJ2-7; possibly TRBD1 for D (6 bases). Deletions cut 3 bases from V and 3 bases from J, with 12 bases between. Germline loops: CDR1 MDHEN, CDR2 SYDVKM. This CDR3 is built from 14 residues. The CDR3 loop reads CASSFDRFHYEQYF. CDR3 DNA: TGTGCCAGCAGTTTCGACAGGTTTCACTACGAGCAGTACTTC. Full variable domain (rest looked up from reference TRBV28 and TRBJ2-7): DVKVTQSSRYLVKRTGEKVFLECVQDMDHENMFWYRQDPGLGLRLIYFSYDVKMKEKGDIPEGYSVSREKKERFSLILESASTNQTSMYLCASSFDRFHYEQYFGPGTRLTVT.

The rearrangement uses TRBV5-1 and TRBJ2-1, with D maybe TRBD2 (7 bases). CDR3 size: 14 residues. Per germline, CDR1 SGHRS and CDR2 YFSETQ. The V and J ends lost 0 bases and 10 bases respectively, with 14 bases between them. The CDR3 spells CASSLGGGGHEQFF. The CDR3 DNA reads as TGCGCCAGCAGCTTGGGTGGCGGGGGCCACGAGCAGTTCTTC.

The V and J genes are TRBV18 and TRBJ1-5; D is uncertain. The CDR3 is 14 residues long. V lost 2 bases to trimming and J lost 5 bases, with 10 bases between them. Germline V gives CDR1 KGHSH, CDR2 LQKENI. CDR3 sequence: CASSPFQEYQPQHF. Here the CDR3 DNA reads TGTGCCAGCTCACCATTCCAGGAGTATCAGCCCCAGCATTTT.

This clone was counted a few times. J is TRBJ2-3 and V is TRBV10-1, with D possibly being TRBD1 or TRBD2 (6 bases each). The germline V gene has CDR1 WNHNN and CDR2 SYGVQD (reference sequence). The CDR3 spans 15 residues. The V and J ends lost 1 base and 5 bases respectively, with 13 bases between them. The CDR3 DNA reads TGCGCCAGCAGTGAGTTCGGGGGCCGGGGAGATACGCAGTATTTT. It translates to CASSEFGGRGDTQYF.

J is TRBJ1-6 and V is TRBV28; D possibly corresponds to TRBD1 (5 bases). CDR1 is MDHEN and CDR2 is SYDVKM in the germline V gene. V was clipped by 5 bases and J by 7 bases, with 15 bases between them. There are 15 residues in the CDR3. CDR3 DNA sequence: TGTGCCAGCAGTCCGGGGGGGTCCCCAAATTCACCCCTCCACTTT. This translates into CASSPGGSPNSPLHF.